This TCR beta chain comes out of a study of human T cells and chemical hapten exposure (dated by TCRdb to the early 2020s). Background on the whole study: For sensitization, 2% DPC in acetone was applied to a roughly 2 cm by roughly 2 cm area of upper inner arm skin. Throughout the roughly 25-week study period, patients were also given weekly therapeutic DPC doses on the scalp. Patch testing was done on the upper back using Finn chambers containing 0.01% DPC, and results were scored after 6 days according to International Contact Dermatitis Research Group standards. The patient cohort, mostly female, included alopecia areata with under or over 50% scalp involvement, alopecia totalis and alopecia universalis. Libraries were combined into a pool for sequencing, and differences in TCR yield between samples came mainly from small differences in library volumes within the pool. In alopecia patients, the study followed how the peripheral blood TCR repertoire changed in vivo over primary and secondary sensitization to diphenylcyclopropenone (DPC), a hapten. Blood samples were taken from patients before sensitization (week 0) and then at 2, 6 and about 24 weeks after DPC sensitization. For TCR sequencing, blood came from 25 to 30 alopecia patients at anywhere from one to four time points (pre-sensitization, 2, 6 and 24 weeks).

The time point label, as the study defines it: patch test 3, about 24 weeks after DPC sensitization. The label giving this sample's treatment or condition can be read as: therapeutic diphenylcyclopropenone sensitization with weekly scalp DPC. At every patch-test visit, the blood draw took place before the patch test was put on. Patients were considered eligible if aged 18 to 70, diagnosed with alopecia and deemed suitable for DPC therapy, and patients were excluded if pregnant. Total RNA was extracted from unfractionated whole blood that had been collected in Tempus Blood RNA tubes. As encoded in the germline V gene, CDR1 is SGHTA while CDR2 is FQGTGA. The CDR3 runs 15 residues from the cysteine to the phenylalanine. Only the CDR3 DNA stays, 45 bases, in frame from base 1. Germline trimming amounts to 0 bases on V and 8 bases on J, with 5 as the count of junction bases outside the gene matches. Overall study outcomes, separate from this receptor: DPC sensitization did not change the number of TCRs with a frequency above 1 in 1000, and there was no evidence of changes in global repertoire structure. All patients had alopecia, a presumed autoimmune disease, so their immune response might differ from that of healthy individuals. Patch test score was positively correlated with the number of PT1 expanded TCRs, with significance at thresholds 8, 16 and 32 but not at 4. Compared with pre-sensitization or healthy control sets, expanded TCRs formed significantly more large CDR3 similarity clusters, which is consistent with antigen-driven responses. Repeated subsampling changed both the strength of the expansion versus patch-test correlation and the threshold at which the correlation became significant.

Library preparation was by RACE. TCRdb records NextSeq 500 as the sequencer. During library preparation, unique molecular identifiers were attached to individual cDNA molecules so that TCRs could be counted quantitatively and reproducibly. Both TCR alpha and TCR beta chains were sequenced from each blood RNA sample. Per the source publication's procedure: The median number of TCRs per sample was over 95,000, ranging from about 20,000 to 700,000. V, J and CDR3 annotation of the TCR reads was carried out using the Decombinator software suite. To make PS versus PT1 abundance plots, every sample was subsampled to the same number of TCRs (28,000). Expanded TCRs were defined as absent before sensitization and observed at least eight times at the 2-week time point. TCRdb's own reprocessing of the public reads used fastp at Q25 and MiXCR and kept productive beta chains. Under each unique CDR3 protein, matching rows form one entry showing the most common genes and DNA. The V and J calls and clone size are TCRdb's, not the authors'. This sample holds about 92,000 distinct CDR3 sequences; under 13% were observed only once. 1% to 1.2% of the sample is in the top ten clones.

At least ten counts were recorded for this clonotype. Which antigen it targets is not known. Per-nucleotide qualities are absent, and no much larger clonotype sits a single base away. This sequence originates from a woman in her 30s with alopecia areata. Some clones in this sample may be carry-over from other donors' samples. Recombination joined TRBV7-3 with TRBJ2-1, and 9 bases in between align with TRBD1. Here the sequenced sample was whole blood, taken in connection with sensitization to the hapten diphenylcyclopropenone (DPC). At the DNA level, the sequence is TGTGCCAGCAGCTTAACGGGGGGACAGGGCTATGAGCAGTTCTTC. Its protein is CASSLTGGQGYEQFF.